Below, 20 T cell receptor beta chains from the same sample are listed, as sequenced in a study of T cell clonality in common variable immunodeficiency. Some clones are missing from TCRdb's copy, which holds only in-frame ones; the method was immunoSEQ multiplex PCR. This repertoire holds approximately 40,000 clones, and none appear only once. The material sequenced was peripheral blood mononuclear cells. The source of these receptors is a person between 18 and 75 years old in good health.

This clone was seen repeatedly, ten times or more. With the read ending 3 residues before the CDR3 end, the germline J gene is used to fill in that end. This chain joins TRBV14 and TRBJ1-1, with a possible D match to TRBD1 (5 bases). From germline, CDR1 is SGHDN and CDR2 FVKESK. This CDR3 comprises 14 residues. CDR3: CASSQENTGRGAFF. The CDR3 bases that were read are TGTGCCAGCAGCCAAGAGAATACAGGCCGTGGA.

In its sample, this clone was seen many times. The sequence runs out 3 residues before the end of the CDR3; the remainder is reconstructed from the germline J gene. The rearrangement links TRBV7-9 to TRBJ2-1, with 11 positions matching TRBD2. CDR1 and CDR2 from the germline V gene are SEHNR and FQNEAQ (reference sequence). This CDR3 spans 15 amino acids. V gave up 5 bases and J gave up 7 bases; unmatched junction bases: 7. The sequenced part of the CDR3 DNA is TGTGCCAGCAGCCCTCGCGTAGCGGGAGGGAATGAG. Residues: CASSPRVAGGNE. The entire CDR3 sequence reads CASSPRVAGGNEQFF.

This clone was counted between two and nine times. From the germline J gene comes the end of the CDR3, since the read stops 3 residues before it. This chain uses TRBV7-8 with TRBJ1-3; D call uncertain. This CDR3 comprises 15 residues. V lost 7 bases and J lost 1, with 14 bases in between. In germline, CDR1 is SGHVS, CDR2 FQNEAQ. CDR3: CASTLAAGSGNTIYF. The part of the CDR3 DNA that was read is TGTGCCAGCACCCTAGCGGCGGGATCTGGAAACACC.

Many counts were recorded for this clone. The CDR3 DNA, read in part, is TGCAGTGCTGAGAGACAGGGCGGGTACACCGGGGAG. Its protein product is CSAERQGGYTGE. The full CDR3 is CSAERQGGYTGELFF. The rearrangement uses TRBV20-1 and TRBJ2-2; 7 bases are shared with TRBD1. The read ends 3 residues early relative to the CDR3; the germline J gene fills the gap. The CDR3 is 15 residues long. CDR1 and CDR2 from the germline V gene are DFQATT and SNEGSKA (reference sequence). Germline trimming cut 5 bases from V and 3 bases from J; bases unmatched to any gene: 9.

This clone was counted at least ten times. The CDR3 end is not reached by the read, which stops 3 residues before it; the germline J gene fills it in. V is TRBV9 and J is TRBJ2-2, with TRBD1 matching over 8 bases. The CDR3 spans 15 residues. The V gene's germline CDR1 is SGDLS and CDR2 YYNGEE. V lost 3 bases, J lost 1 base, and 2 bases stayed unmatched. The CDR3 loop is CASSADRGNTGELFF. The sequenced CDR3 bases are TGTGCCAGCAGCGCCGACAGGGGGAACACCGGGGAG.

This clone has only a few counts. CDR3 DNA (partial): TGTGCCAGCAGCCCCAATTGGGGGGGGAATGAAAAG. Translation: CASSPNWGGNEK. The entire CDR3 protein is CASSPNWGGNEKLFF. The rearrangement links TRBV11-2 to TRBJ2-2; 7 bases agree with TRBD2. The read comes to an end 3 residues before the CDR3 does, leaving the germline J gene to fill in the end. The CDR3 has 15 residues. The V gene's germline CDR1 is SGHAT and CDR2 FQNNGV.

This clone was seen only a few times. The read halts 3 residues ahead of the CDR3 end, with the missing end drawn from the germline J gene. The chain uses TRBV18 and TRBJ1-1; D not resolved. The V gene's germline CDR1 is KGHSH and CDR2 LQKENI. The CDR3 loop spans 13 amino acids. This CDR3 reads CASSLDYEGEAFF. The part of the CDR3 DNA that was read is TGTGCCAGCTCACTGGACTATGAAGGCGAG.

This clone was observed at least ten times. The read comes to an end 3 residues before the CDR3 does, leaving the germline J gene to fill in the end. This rearrangement joins TRBV18 to TRBJ2-7; a possible D gene is TRBD2 (5 bases). CDR1 and CDR2 from the germline V gene are KGHSH and LQKENI. CDR3 length: 13 residues. The V end was cut by 5 bases, the J end by 5 bases, with 13 bases between. The DNA read from the CDR3 is TGTGCCAGCTCAGACTACAATAACGACGAG. This sequence encodes CASSDYNNDE. Given in full, the CDR3 is CASSDYNNDEQYF.

This clone was picked up a small number of times. Coverage ceases 3 residues before the CDR3 finishes, and the germline J gene fills in the end. Other DNA sequences from this sample encode an identical CDR3 as well. The V call is TRBV30, the J call TRBJ1-1; TRBD1 aligns across 8 bases. This CDR3 is built from 13 residues. Germline CDR1 and CDR2: GTSNPN and SVGIG (reference sequence). CDR3: CAWSQGARTEAFF. The CDR3 DNA, read in part, is TGTGCCTGGAGTCAGGGGGCGCGGACCGAA. The variable domain in full, with the rest retrieved from reference TRBV30 and TRBJ1-1, is SQTIHQWPATLVQPVGSPLSLECTVEGTSNPNLYWYRQAAGRGLQLLFYSVGIGQISSEVPQNLSASRPQDRQFILSSKKLLLSDSGFYLCAWSQGARTEAFFGQGTRLTVV.

Many counts were recorded for this clone. The CDR3 goes on 3 residues after the read ends, and that part is filled in from the germline J gene. The rearrangement links TRBV7-9 to TRBJ1-2; perhaps TRBD1 as D (6 bases). Germline CDR1 is SEHNR and CDR2 is FQNEAQ (reference sequence). CDR3 size: 12 residues. The sequenced part of the CDR3 DNA is TGTGCCAGCAGCCCTACAGGGAGCGGC. It codes for CASSPTGSG. The CDR3, in full, reads CASSPTGSGYTF.

This clone was found many times. The read ends 3 residues before the CDR3 terminus; that terminus is restored from the germline J gene. The J gene is TRBJ1-6, the V gene TRBV7-9; 8 nucleotides agree with TRBD1. V lost 6 bases, J lost 8 bases, and 3 bases stayed unmatched. The CDR3 is 13 amino acids. Looked up from germline, CDR1 is SEHNR and CDR2 is FQNEAQ (reference sequence). The sequenced part of the CDR3 DNA is TGTGCCAGCAGTCTGACAGGGGATTCACCC. Its translation is CASSLTGDSP. The CDR3, in full, reads CASSLTGDSPLHF.

This clone has ten or more counts. Read coverage stops 3 residues before the CDR3 terminus; the germline J gene supplies the remainder. The chain carries TRBV7-6 and TRBJ2-2, with 7 bases identical to TRBD2. V shed 7 bases and J 6 bases; nucleotides not matched to a gene: 5. The CDR3 covers 13 residues. Germline CDR1 is SGHVS and CDR2 is FNYEAQ. The covered CDR3 bases are TGTGCCAGCACCTGGGGGGGACCCGGGGAG. Translated, it gives CASTWGGPGE. The entire CDR3 sequence reads CASTWGGPGELFF.

This clone came up many times. The CDR3 extends 3 residues past the end of the read, so its final part is completed from the germline J gene. V and J are TRBV5-1 and TRBJ2-5; D may be TRBD2 (5 bases). From germline, CDR1 is SGHRS and CDR2 YFSETQ. This CDR3 is built from 11 residues. V lost 4 bases, J lost 5 bases, and 6 bases lay in between. This CDR3 reads CASSPGETQYF. Incomplete CDR3 DNA: TGCGCCAGCAGCCCGGGGGAGACC.

This clone has a count of ten or more. An end of the junction differs from the germline gene, which may be a read error. The read stops 3 residues short of the end of the CDR3; the missing end is completed from the germline J gene. The chain links TRBV7-2 to TRBJ2-3, with D hard to call. The CDR3 loop spans 15 amino acids. Germline V CDR1 and CDR2: SGHTA, FQGNSA. The CDR3 sequence is CASSLVAVSTDTQYF. The DNA read from the CDR3 is TGTGCCAGCAGTTTAGTGGCGGTTAGCACAGATACG.

This clone occurred many times. The read terminates 3 residues before the CDR3 end, so the remaining end is supplied by the germline J gene. This rearrangement joins TRBV20-1 to TRBJ2-1; 11 bases are shared with TRBD2. The CDR3 consists of 16 residues. J lost 7 bases, V lost 4 bases, and 12 bases had no gene match. Germline CDR1 is DFQATT and CDR2 is SNEGSKA (reference sequence). The CDR3 sequence: CSATRPGLAERNEQFF. The DNA read from the CDR3 is TGCAGTGCTACCAGGCCGGGACTAGCGGAGCGGAATGAG.

This clone was seen repeatedly, ten times or more. The observed sequence ends 3 residues before the CDR3 terminus, with the missing tail filled in from the germline J gene. V and J are TRBV7-2 and TRBJ1-1; maybe TRBD1 (6 bases). The CDR3 has 12 amino acids. V shed 5 bases and J shed 4 bases, with 8 bases lying between them. CDR1 SGHTA and CDR2 FQGNSA come from the germline V gene. The CDR3 loop reads CASSGQSTEAFF. The covered CDR3 bases are TGTGCCAGCAGCGGACAGTCCACTGAA.

This clone has ten or more counts. The read finishes 3 residues shy of the CDR3 end, and the germline J gene is used to complete it. The gene calls are TRBV29-1 and TRBJ2-1; D possibly corresponds to TRBD2 (6 bases). The germline gives CDR1 SQVTM, CDR2 ANQGSEA. V was pared by 6 bases and J by 6 bases, with 18 bases between. The CDR3 is made up of 14 amino acids. The CDR3 reads CSVPRLDTFNEQFF. The CDR3 bases that were read are TGCAGCGTCCCACGACTAGATACGTTCAATGAG.

In its sample, this clone was seen many times. Coverage ceases 3 residues before the CDR3 finishes, and the germline J gene fills in the end. The chain links TRBV5-1 to TRBJ2-1, with 11 bases identical to TRBD2. This CDR3 contains 16 residues. V gave up 4 bases and J gave up 6 bases; unmatched junction bases: 9. Germline CDR1 is SGHRS and CDR2 is YFSETQ. CDR3 in amino acids: CASSLATSGSSNEQFF. CDR3 DNA (partial): TGCGCCAGCAGCCTGGCAACTAGCGGGAGTTCCAATGAG.

This clone was counted ten times or more. The read finishes 3 residues shy of the CDR3 end, and the germline J gene is used to complete it. The rearrangement links TRBV5-1 to TRBJ2-7; 7 bases agree with TRBD1. Unmatched junction bases numbered 2, after V lost 4 bases and J lost 1 base. Looked up from germline, CDR1 is SGHRS and CDR2 is YFSETQ. This CDR3 is 13 amino acids long. CDR3 residues: CASSTGESYEQYF. The part of the CDR3 DNA that was read is TGCGCCAGCAGCACAGGGGAGTCCTACGAG.

This clone was counted many times. The CDR3 is cut off 3 residues early in the read; its end comes from the germline J gene. The chain is built from TRBV5-6 and TRBJ2-2; 9 bases are shared with TRBD2. The CDR3 covers 15 residues. V gave up 7 bases and J gave up 2 bases; unmatched junction bases: 6. Germline V gives CDR1 SGHDT, CDR2 YYEEEE. The CDR3 loop is CASRSLAGNTGELFF. The DNA read from the CDR3 is TGTGCCAGCCGCTCACTAGCGGGCAACACCGGGGAG.